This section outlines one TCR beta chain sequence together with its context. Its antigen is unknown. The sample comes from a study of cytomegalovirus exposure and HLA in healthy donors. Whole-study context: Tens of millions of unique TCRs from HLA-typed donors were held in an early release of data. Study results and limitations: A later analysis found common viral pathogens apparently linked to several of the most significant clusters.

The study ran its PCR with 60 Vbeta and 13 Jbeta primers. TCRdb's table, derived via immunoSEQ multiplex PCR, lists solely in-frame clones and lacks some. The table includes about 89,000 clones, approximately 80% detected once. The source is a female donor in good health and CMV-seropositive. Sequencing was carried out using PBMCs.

This CDR3 reads CASSQAAGGTYEQYF. In nucleotides, the CDR3 is TGCGCCAGCAGCCAAGCTGCGGGAGGAACCTACGAGCAGTACTTC. V and J are TRBV4-1 and TRBJ2-7, with TRBD2 matching over 8 bases. V was clipped by 1 base and J by 2 bases; unmatched bases: 4. Germline lookup yields CDR1 MGHRA and CDR2 YSYEKL. This CDR3 has 15 amino acids.